This T cell receptor (beta chain) was profiled in a study of T cell repertoires in cytomegalovirus infection. Concerning this clonotype: Its matching antigen is unknown.

J was trimmed by 2 bases and V by 4 bases; bases with no gene match: 3. The CDR3 consists of 14 residues. Germline V gene lookup returns CDR1 MNHEY and CDR2 SMNVEV (reference sequence). TCRdb re-analysed the reads in MiXCR, keeping a single row per CDR3 protein. The data show roughly 78,000 distinct CDR3 sequences, 40% seen once. Study-wide results and caveats: Ex vivo responses were dominated by HLA-C-restricted CMV-specific TCR beta clonotypes.

Source: CD8+ T cells from cultured PBMCs, taken from culture after CMV antigen stimulation. This chain connects TRBV27 to TRBJ1-1; 8 bases match TRBD1. The receptor's source is a human donor in good health (CMV status not recorded). Some clones in this sample may be carry-over from other donors' samples. The CDR3 protein is CASSWTGTNTEAFF. The CDR3 coding sequence is TGTGCCAGCAGTTGGACAGGGACTAACACTGAAGCTTTCTTT.